These T cell receptor beta chains were read from a single sample in a study of graft-versus-host responses after intestinal transplantation. Assay used: immunoSEQ multiplex PCR; TCRdb lists only in-frame clones, some missing. The table lists about 89,000 clones, about 93% of them singletons. These receptors have no known antigen. The starting material was unstimulated CD8+ T cells sorted from spleen or lymph node cells, obtained before intestinal transplant. Every receptor here comes from a human donor who received an intestinal transplant. The CDR3 runs from the conserved cysteine through the conserved F or W. The size of a clone is reported for some rows only, either as once, few or many, or as a class for expanded clones.

clone_size: -; v_call: TRBV6-5; j_call: TRBJ1-2; cdr3_length: 15; cdr3_aa: CATLSVVAGEYGYTF
clone_size: once; v_call: TRBV5-8; j_call: TRBJ1-2; cdr3_length: 15; cdr3_aa: CASSLAPGFEGGYTF
clone_size: -; v_call: TRBV28; j_call: TRBJ2-2; cdr3_length: 16; cdr3_aa: CASSFPGAGDTGELFF
clone_size: once; v_call: TRBV27; j_call: TRBJ2-7; cdr3_length: 13; cdr3_aa: CASSSTGPYEQYF
clone_size: -; v_call: TRBV11-2; j_call: TRBJ1-6; cdr3_length: 17; cdr3_aa: CASSLGTVSSYNSPLHF
clone_size: -; v_call: TRBV27; j_call: TRBJ1-1; cdr3_length: 14; cdr3_aa: CASNLGGAQTEAFF
clone_size: -; v_call: TRBV5-8; j_call: TRBJ2-3; cdr3_length: 15; cdr3_aa: CASSSTSFSTDTQYF
clone_size: once; v_call: TRBV27; j_call: TRBJ2-7; cdr3_length: 16; cdr3_aa: CASSATPGQGAYEQYF
clone_size: once; v_call: TRBV29-1; j_call: TRBJ1-2; cdr3_length: 12; cdr3_aa: CSVESRGWGYTF
clone_size: -; v_call: TRBV11-3; j_call: TRBJ1-3; cdr3_length: 15; cdr3_aa: CASSLVAGTGNTIYF
clone_size: -; v_call: TRBV7-9; j_call: TRBJ2-3; cdr3_length: 14; cdr3_aa: CASSLGTGTDTQYF
clone_size: -; v_call: TRBV7-9; j_call: TRBJ1-2; cdr3_length: 12; cdr3_aa: CASSQDSHGYTF
clone_size: -; v_call: TRBV29-1; j_call: TRBJ2-3; cdr3_length: 13; cdr3_aa: CSAWGDGTDTQYF
clone_size: once; v_call: TRBV7-9; j_call: TRBJ2-3; cdr3_length: 19; cdr3_aa: CASSFPDRGLTLSTDTQYF
clone_size: -; v_call: TRBV4-3; j_call: TRBJ1-4; cdr3_length: 16; cdr3_aa: CASSQDDRGLNEKLFF
clone_size: -; v_call: TRBV2; j_call: TRBJ2-2; cdr3_length: 16; cdr3_aa: CASRDAGTGTTGELFF
clone_size: -; v_call: TRBV11-2; j_call: TRBJ2-1; cdr3_length: 17; cdr3_aa: CASSLGRAGFLSDEQFF
clone_size: -; v_call: TRBV7-2; j_call: TRBJ2-5; cdr3_length: 14; cdr3_aa: CASSLEIRGRDQYF
clone_size: -; v_call: TRBV7-5; j_call: TRBJ2-7; cdr3_length: 16; cdr3_aa: CARSHGAWPSPYEQYF
clone_size: -; v_call: TRBV27; j_call: TRBJ2-7; cdr3_length: 13; cdr3_aa: CASSLSAGYEQYF
clone_size: -; v_call: TRBV7-2; j_call: TRBJ2-3; cdr3_length: 12; cdr3_aa: CASSPRVDTQYF
clone_size: -; v_call: TRBV10-2; j_call: TRBJ1-1; cdr3_length: 17; cdr3_aa: CAGSEPSRQGMNTEAFF
clone_size: -; v_call: TRBV5-1; j_call: TRBJ1-1; cdr3_length: 13; cdr3_aa: CASSLGGGTEAFF
clone_size: -; v_call: TRBV6-5; j_call: TRBJ2-7; cdr3_length: 14; cdr3_aa: CASSQSGGWYEQYF
clone_size: -; v_call: TRBV7-9; j_call: TRBJ2-3; cdr3_length: 16; cdr3_aa: CASSFPGGPRTDTQYF
clone_size: -; v_call: TRBV29-1; j_call: TRBJ1-2; cdr3_length: 12; cdr3_aa: CSVPGGIYGYTF